The clone carrying this T cell receptor (beta chain) came up a few times. Its antigen is not known. This sample was taken from a study of T cell repertoires in cytomegalovirus infection. General study points: The ex vivo response was dominated by HLA-C-restricted CMV-specific TCR beta clonotypes. The cumulative frequency of public TCR beta families identified carriers of CMV plus the relevant HLA.

TCRdb reanalysed the reads using MiXCR and keeps one entry per CDR3 protein. The data contain about 900,000 distinct CDR3 sequences, around 32% of them singletons. CDR3 size: 12 residues. V was trimmed by 1 base and J by 3 bases, leaving 3 bases between them. Germline V gene lookup returns CDR1 MDHEN and CDR2 SYDVKM. This receptor was identified in a human donor in good health (CMV status not recorded). Some clones in this sample may be carry-over from other donors' samples. The genes are TRBV28 and TRBJ1-1; D call uncertain. This material consisted of cultured CD8+ T cells from PBMCs, taken from culture after CMV antigen stimulation. This CDR3 is CASSLFDTEAFF. Here the CDR3 DNA reads TGTGCCAGCAGTTTATTTGACACTGAAGCTTTCTTT. Based on the CDR3 plus reference TRBV28 and TRBJ1-1, the full variable domain is DVKVTQSSRYLVKRTGEKVFLECVQDMDHENMFWYRQDPGLGLRLIYFSYDVKMKEKGDIPEGYSVSREKKERFSLILESASTNQTSMYLCASSLFDTEAFFGQGTRLTVV.